A selection of T cell receptor beta chains follows, all from one sample in a study of blood T cell repertoires in COVID-19. Assay: immunoSEQ multiplex PCR; the TCRdb copy retains only in-frame clones and omits some. The sample holds around 270,000 clones; under 85% are singletons and the top ten take approximately 0.94%. Sequenced sample: peripheral blood. These receptors originate from a human donor with COVID-19, enrolled during active disease. The donor label of this sample is uncertain. Both conserved end residues are part of each CDR3. The order of the fields is D gene, clone size, J gene, V gene, CDR3 DNA, CDR3 protein. D genes are given only for firm matches. Expanded clones get a size class; other rows say once, few or many, or leave the size out.

.	.	TRBJ1-2	TRBV6-1	TGTGCCAGCAGTGAAAATTTCGGAGATGGCTACACCTTC	CASSENFGDGYTF
TRBD2	.	TRBJ2-7	TRBV7-2	TGTGCCAGCAGCTTAAGGCTAGCGGGAATGTACGAGCAGTACTTC	CASSLRLAGMYEQYF
.	.	TRBJ2-1	TRBV21-1	TGTGCCAGCAGCAAAGAGGTGGGGGCGCGCAATGAGCAGTTCTTC	CASSKEVGARNEQFF
.	.	TRBJ1-3	TRBV9	TGTGCCAGCAGCGTCGACCTCGGACTCTATGACTCTGGAAACACCATATATTTT	CASSVDLGLYDSGNTIYF
TRBD2	.	TRBJ2-7	TRBV28	TGTGCCAGCCTAGCGGGAGTGAACTACGAGCAGTACTTC	CASLAGVNYEQYF
.	.	TRBJ1-6	TRBV5-4	TGTGCCAGCAGCTTGGAGCCGCGGAGCTCACCCCTCCACTTT	CASSLEPRSSPLHF
TRBD1	.	TRBJ2-5	TRBV7-2	TGTGCCAGCAGCTTACAGACAGGGACCCAAGAGACCCAGTACTTC	CASSLQTGTQETQYF
.	few	TRBJ1-2	TRBV6-5	TGTGCCAGCAGTTACCCAGGGCCGCCAGGAGCATATGGCTACACCTTC	CASSYPGPPGAYGYTF
.	.	TRBJ2-7	TRBV5-4	TGTGCCAGCAGCTGGGGCCCCTACGAGCAGTACTTC	CASSWGPYEQYF
TRBD2	.	TRBJ2-1	TRBV11-3	TGTGCCAGCAGCTTAAGGGGGGGGACTAGCGGGAGGTTGAATGAGCAGTTCTTC	CASSLRGGTSGRLNEQFF
.	once	TRBJ2-1	TRBV6-1	TGTGCCAGCAGTGAATTCGGGATCTACAATGAGCAGTTCTTC	CASSEFGIYNEQFF
.	.	TRBJ2-7	TRBV4-3	TGCGCCAGCAGCCAAGATGGGGCAGGCTTGTGGCTGTACTTC	CASSQDGAGLWLYF
.	.	TRBJ1-2	TRBV6-5	TGTGCCAGCAGCCTCGACAGGCAGATCTATGGCTACACCTTC	CASSLDRQIYGYTF
.	.	TRBJ1-4	TRBV6-5	TGTGCCAGCAGTTACCAGGAGACAGCAACTAATGAAAAACTGTTTTTT	CASSYQETATNEKLFF
.	.	TRBJ2-7	TRBV6-1	TGTGCCAGCAGTGAATTCTCCGTAGGGGCGATAAGGACCTACGAGCAGTACTTC	CASSEFSVGAIRTYEQYF
.	once	TRBJ2-3	TRBV28	TGTGCCACCGCGGCCCCGAGCACAGATACGCAGTATTTT	CATAAPSTDTQYF
.	.	TRBJ1-3	TRBV10-3	TGTGCCATCAGTGAGTCGCCTTTACAGGAACTCTCTGGAAACACCATATATTTT	CAISESPLQELSGNTIYF
TRBD2	.	TRBJ2-3	TRBV5-6	TGTGCCAGCAGCTTGAAGACTAGCGGGTTTAGCACAGATACGCAGTATTTT	CASSLKTSGFSTDTQYF
.	once	TRBJ1-1	TRBV9	TGTGCCAGCAGCGTAGCCAACAGGGCGAACACTGAAGCTTTCTTT	CASSVANRANTEAFF
TRBD2	.	TRBJ2-1	TRBV25-1	TGTGCCAGCAGTGAAGCGGGACGGGGGGGGTACAATGAGCAGTTCTTC	CASSEAGRGGYNEQFF
TRBD1	.	TRBJ1-1	TRBV6-5	TGTGCCAGCAGAGAGACAGGGCAGAACACTGAAGCTTTCTTT	CASRETGQNTEAFF
.	few	TRBJ2-2	TRBV7-3	TGTGCCAGCAGCTTAACAGCATTCGGGGAGCTGTTTTTT	CASSLTAFGELFF
.	.	TRBJ2-5	TRBV5-5	TGTGCCAGCAGCTTGGATGTGGGCCACCTCCAAGAGACCCAGTACTTC	CASSLDVGHLQETQYF
TRBD1	.	TRBJ1-1	TRBV6-5	TGTGCCAGCAGTTACGGCACAGGGGTTGATGGGGCTTTCTTT	CASSYGTGVDGAFF
.	.	TRBJ1-5	TRBV28	TGTGCCAGCAGCCTCGACAGTAGGACGCAGCATTTT	CASSLDSRTQHF
.	.	TRBJ1-2	TRBV7-9	TGTGCCAGCAGCTTAGAATACACGGGGATCACCTTC	CASSLEYTGITF
.	.	TRBJ1-4	TRBV7-2	TGTGCCAGCAGCTTGGGGGGCGGGGGTAATGAAAAACTGTTTTTT	CASSLGGGGNEKLFF
TRBD2	.	TRBJ2-2	TRBV11-3	TGTGCCAGCAGCCCGGGACTAGCGGGATCCGGGGAGCTGTTTTTT	CASSPGLAGSGELFF
.	.	TRBJ1-1	TRBV9	TGTGCCAGCAGCTTCACAGTGAACACTGAAGCTTTCTTT	CASSFTVNTEAFF
.	.	TRBJ1-5	TRBV12-3/TRBV12-4	TGTGCCAGCAGCCCAACAGGTAGGGGGCCCCAGCATTTT	CASSPTGRGPQHF